These 3 T cell receptor beta chains share one sample of origin, sequenced in a study of cytomegalovirus exposure and HLA in healthy donors. The data were produced by immunoSEQ multiplex PCR, yet TCRdb's version contains in-frame clones alone and is incomplete. Among 140,000 to 150,000 clones, approximately 86% were seen once, and the ten largest hold roughly 4.8%. The sample comprised PBMCs. These TCRs come from a man younger than 30 in good health and CMV-seropositive.

The chain uses TRBV5-5 and TRBJ1-5; possible D gene TRBD1, 6 bases. This CDR3 is built from 14 residues. Germline values: CDR1 SGHKS, CDR2 YYEKEE (reference sequence). V dropped 3 bases and J dropped 4 bases, with 11 bases sitting between them. In nucleotides, the CDR3 is TGTGCCAGCAGCTCCGGGACATATAATCAGCCCCAGCATTTT. The encoded protein is CASSSGTYNQPQHF. The full variable domain, in which reference TRBV5-5 and TRBJ1-5 provide the parts outside the CDR3, is DAGVTQSPTHLIKTRGQQVTLRCSPISGHKSVSWYQQVLGQGPQFIFQYYEKEERGRGNFPDRFSARQFPNYSSELNVNALLLGDSALYLCASSSGTYNQPQHFGDGTRLSIL.

The chain couples TRBV13 to TRBJ2-1; unclear D gene. Trimming pared 1 base from V and 0 bases from J, leaving 13 bases between. Germline values: CDR1 PRHDT, CDR2 FYEKMQ (reference sequence). The length of the CDR3 is 17 residues. The CDR3 DNA is TGTGCCAGCAGCTTAGTAACAGACCCCAGCTCCTACAATGAGCAGTTCTTC. Encoded protein: CASSLVTDPSSYNEQFF.

The chain joins TRBV6-4 to TRBJ2-2; 8 bases line up with TRBD1. The germline V gene encodes CDR1 MRHNA and CDR2 SNTAGT. With 4 bases clipped from V and 6 bases from J, the junction kept 4 bases outside the gene matches. This CDR3 is built from 14 residues. For the CDR3, the DNA is TGTGCCAGCAGTGCCGGGACAGGATCCGGGGAGCTGTTTTTT. Amino acids: CASSAGTGSGELFF.